A selection of T cell receptor beta chains follows, all from one sample in a study of Graves' ophthalmopathy and Graves' hyperthyroidism. Each CDR3 protein is one row after TCRdb ran MiXCR on the multiplex PCR reads. Among 600,000 to 650,000 distinct CDR3 sequences, about a fifth were seen once, and the ten largest hold roughly 6.9%. The sequenced sample consisted of peripheral blood. Receptor source: a woman aged 18-30 years with stable Graves' hyperthyroidism. Some clones in this sample may be carry-over from other donors' samples. Both conserved end residues are part of each CDR3. A D gene is named only where the DNA matches it firmly. The size of a clone is reported for some rows only, either as once, few or many, or as a class for expanded clones.

v_call	clone_size	d_call	j_call	cdr3_aa	cdr3_nt
TRBV2	many	-	TRBJ1-5	CASREGRVSNQPQHF	TGTGCCAGCAGGGAGGGCAGGGTCAGCAATCAGCCCCAGCATTTT
TRBV6-1	many	-	TRBJ2-7	CASSDLTDSYEQYF	TGTGCCAGCAGTGACTTGACAGACTCCTACGAGCAGTACTTC
TRBV5-1	many	-	TRBJ1-1	CASSYGGEKGTEAFF	TGCGCCAGCAGCTACGGGGGTGAAAAGGGGACTGAAGCTTTCTTT
TRBV14	many	TRBD1	TRBJ2-2	CASSPTDRVAGELFF	TGTGCCAGCAGCCCCACGGACAGGGTAGCCGGGGAGCTGTTTTTT
TRBV6-1	many	-	TRBJ2-7	CASQTQRSSYEQYF	TGTGCCAGCCAAACCCAGCGGAGCTCCTACGAGCAGTACTTC
TRBV18	-	TRBD2	TRBJ2-7	CASSPPRLAGVYEQYF	TGTGCCAGCTCACCCCCGAGGCTAGCGGGAGTCTACGAGCAGTACTTC
TRBV6-1	many	TRBD1	TRBJ2-2	CASSERNRQGAIGELFF	TGTGCCAGCAGTGAAAGAAACCGTCAGGGGGCTATCGGGGAGCTGTTTTTT
TRBV6-9	-	-	TRBJ2-2	CASSWGLTGELFF	TGCGCCAGCAGTTGGGGGCTCACCGGGGAGCTGTTTTTT
TRBV9	many	-	TRBJ1-2	CASSGVDGGYTF	TGTGCCAGCAGCGGGGTGGACGGTGGCTACACCTTC
TRBV5-1	few	-	TRBJ2-5	CASSFGRGRETQYF	TGCGCCAGCAGCTTTGGGCGGGGAAGGGAGACCCAGTACTTC
TRBV28	many	TRBD1	TRBJ1-1	CASKRGGGAEAFF	TGTGCCAGCAAAAGGGGAGGGGGCGCTGAAGCTTTCTTT
TRBV6-1	many	TRBD2	TRBJ2-5	CASISPGLAGTGTQYF	TGTGCCAGCATCTCCCCGGGACTAGCGGGGACTGGGACCCAGTACTTC
TRBV2	many	TRBD2	TRBJ2-2	CASKPGLDTGELFF	TGTGCCAGCAAGCCGGGACTAGACACCGGGGAGCTGTTTTTT
TRBV7-9	-	-	TRBJ2-7	CASSFPRAEQYF	TGTGCCAGCAGCTTTCCTCGTGCCGAGCAGTACTTC
TRBV7-3	-	TRBD1	TRBJ1-1	CASSFSPGQGGRITEAFF	TGTGCCAGCAGCTTTTCACCCGGACAGGGGGGGAGGATCACTGAAGCTTTCTTT
TRBV12-3/TRBV12-4	many	-	TRBJ1-6	CASRGSGGGSPLHF	TGTGCCAGCAGGGGCTCGGGGGGTGGTTCACCCCTCCACTTT
TRBV10-3	many	-	TRBJ2-7	CAISETLFPYEQYF	TGTGCCATCAGTGAGACACTTTTCCCCTACGAGCAGTACTTC
TRBV5-1	few	-	TRBJ1-3	CARNKGVDTAYGNTIYF	TGCGCCAGGAACAAGGGCGTGGATACAGCCTATGGAAACACCATATATTTT
TRBV6-5	many	-	TRBJ2-3	CASSPRVTDTQYF	TGTGCCAGCAGTCCTCGGGTCACAGATACGCAGTATTTT
TRBV12-3/TRBV12-4	many	-	TRBJ2-2	CASSLRPLYGTGELFF	TGTGCCAGCAGCCTCCGCCCCTTGTACGGCACCGGGGAGCTGTTTTTT
TRBV3-1	few	-	TRBJ1-5	CASSPVSGEQPQHF	TGTGCCAGCAGTCCGGTCTCGGGGGAACAGCCCCAGCATTTT
TRBV24-1	-	-	TRBJ1-5	CATSGDSLLSNQPQHF	TGTGCCACCAGTGGCGACAGTTTATTGAGCAATCAGCCCCAGCATTTT
TRBV5-1	few	TRBD1	TRBJ1-1	CASSLGTGSGTEAFF	TGCGCCAGCAGCTTGGGGACAGGGAGCGGCACTGAAGCTTTCTTT
TRBV7-3	-	-	TRBJ2-5	CASSQVGRETGETQYF	TGCGCCAGCAGCCAAGTCGGGCGAGAAACAGGGGAGACCCAGTACTTC
TRBV6-2/TRBV6-3	-	-	TRBJ2-7	CASRRNRAYEQYF	TGTGCCAGCAGGCGGAACAGGGCCTACGAGCAGTACTTC
TRBV20-1	few	TRBD1	TRBJ2-5	CSARDYRGHRETQYF	TGCAGTGCTAGAGACTACAGGGGGCATAGGGAGACCCAGTACTTC
TRBV6-1	-	-	TRBJ2-5	CASSEGMESETQYF	TGTGCCAGCAGTGAAGGGATGGAGTCGGAGACCCAGTACTTC
TRBV7-2	many	TRBD2	TRBJ2-7	CASSSGRGSYEQYF	TGTGCCAGCAGCAGCGGGAGAGGGTCCTACGAGCAATACTTC
TRBV27	-	TRBD1	TRBJ1-5	CASRPPGGYQPQHF	TGTGCCAGCAGGCCCCCAGGGGGCTATCAGCCCCAGCATTTT
TRBV12-3/TRBV12-4	-	-	TRBJ2-5	CASSSPQIWETQYF	TGTGCCAGCAGTTCCCCACAGATTTGGGAGACCCAGTACTTC
TRBV6-1	many	-	TRBJ1-2	CASKTEYYGYTF	TGTGCCAGTAAGACAGAATACTATGGCTACACCTTC
TRBV11-1	few	TRBD1	TRBJ1-2	CASSLVGQGDYYGYTF	TGTGCCAGCAGCTTAGTAGGACAGGGGGATTACTATGGCTACACCTTC
TRBV7-6	-	-	TRBJ2-2	CASSLLQGGTGELFF	TGTGCCAGCAGCCTACTACAGGGGGGGACCGGGGAGCTGTTTTTT
TRBV29-1	-	-	TRBJ1-2	CSSSQSGNYGYTF	TGCAGCTCGAGCCAGTCGGGGAACTATGGCTACACCTTC
TRBV30	few	-	TRBJ1-1	CAWSVELTRMNTEAFF	TGTGCCTGGAGTGTCGAACTGACCCGTATGAACACTGAAGCTTTCTTT
TRBV6-1	many	-	TRBJ2-5	CASSEDPSGQETQYF	TGTGCCAGCAGTGAAGACCCGTCGGGCCAAGAGACCCAGTACTTC
TRBV27	many	-	TRBJ2-7	CASSLFQGSPYEQYF	TGTGCCAGCAGTTTATTTCAGGGATCCCCCTACGAGCAGTACTTC
TRBV12-3/TRBV12-4	many	TRBD1	TRBJ1-1	CASSDSIGQGNTEAFF	TGTGCCAGCAGTGATAGTATCGGACAGGGGAACACTGAAGCTTTCTTT
TRBV12-3/TRBV12-4	many	TRBD1	TRBJ1-2	CASSLGQGNGYTF	TGTGCCAGCAGTTTGGGACAGGGGAATGGCTACACCTTC
TRBV29-1	-	-	TRBJ2-7	CSVEGGYEQCF	TGCAGCGTTGAAGGGGGCTACGAGCAGTGCTTC
TRBV5-1	few	-	TRBJ2-5	CASSRGQARRETQYF	TGCGCCAGCAGCCGCGGACAAGCGAGGCGAGAGACCCAGTACTTC
TRBV18	once	-	TRBJ2-7	CASSPSRGGYEQYF	TGTGCCAGCTCACCATCCAGGGGGGGCTACGAGCAGTACTTC
TRBV9	-	-	TRBJ1-1	CASSVAPTNTEAFF	TGTGCCAGCAGCGTAGCTCCCACGAACACTGAAGCTTTCTTT
TRBV19	many	TRBD2	TRBJ2-2	CASRTGLAGGRRTGELFF	TGTGCCAGTAGGACGGGACTAGCGGGGGGGCGTCGAACCGGGGAGCTGTTTTTT
TRBV7-9	many	-	TRBJ1-2	CASSLNSPNYGYTF	TGTGCCAGCAGCTTAAACAGTCCTAACTATGGCTACACCTTC
TRBV29-1	-	TRBD1	TRBJ2-7	CSVGSRGPREQYF	TGCAGCGTTGGGTCTAGGGGGCCCCGTGAGCAGTACTTC
TRBV28	many	-	TRBJ2-7	CASSSQDYQGRGNEQYF	TGTGCCAGCAGTTCCCAGGACTATCAGGGCCGGGGGAACGAGCAGTACTTC
TRBV4-1	-	-	TRBJ1-1	CASRRDRDTEAFF	TGCGCCAGCAGGCGGGACCGAGACACTGAAGCTTTCTTT
TRBV9	-	-	TRBJ1-5	CASSAEATLNQPQHF	TGTGCCAGCAGCGCCGAGGCTACTCTTAATCAGCCCCAGCATTTT
TRBV2	many	TRBD1	TRBJ1-1	CASSGDRGRDTEAFF	TGTGCCAGCAGTGGGGACAGGGGCCGGGACACTGAAGCTTTCTTT